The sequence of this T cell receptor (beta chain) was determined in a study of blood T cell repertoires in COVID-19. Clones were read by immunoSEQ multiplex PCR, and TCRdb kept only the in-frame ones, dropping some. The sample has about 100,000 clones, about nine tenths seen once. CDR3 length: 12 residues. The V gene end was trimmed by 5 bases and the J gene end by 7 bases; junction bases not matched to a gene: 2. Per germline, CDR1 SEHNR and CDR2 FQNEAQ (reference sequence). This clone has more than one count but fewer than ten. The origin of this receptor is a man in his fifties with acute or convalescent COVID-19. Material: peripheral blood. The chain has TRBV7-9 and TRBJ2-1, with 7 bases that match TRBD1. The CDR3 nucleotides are TGTGCCAGCAGCCAGGGGGTGAATGAGCAGTTCTTC. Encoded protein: CASSQGVNEQFF.